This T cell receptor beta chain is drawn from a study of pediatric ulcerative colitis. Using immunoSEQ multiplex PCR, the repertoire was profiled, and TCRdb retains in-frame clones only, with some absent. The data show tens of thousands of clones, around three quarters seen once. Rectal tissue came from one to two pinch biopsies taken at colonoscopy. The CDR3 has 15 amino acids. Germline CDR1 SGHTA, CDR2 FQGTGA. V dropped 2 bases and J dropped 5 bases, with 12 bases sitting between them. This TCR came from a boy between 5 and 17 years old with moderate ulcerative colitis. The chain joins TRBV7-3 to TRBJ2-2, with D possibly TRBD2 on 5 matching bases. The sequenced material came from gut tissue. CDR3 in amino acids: CASSLLGGLTGELFF. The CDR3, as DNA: TGTGCCAGCAGCTTACTCGGCGGGCTTACCGGGGAGCTGTTTTTT. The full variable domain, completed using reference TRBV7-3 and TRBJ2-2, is GAGVSQTPSNKVTEKGKYVELRCDPISGHTALYWYRQSLGQGPEFLIYFQGTGAADDSGLPNDRFFAVRPEGSVSTLKIQRTERGDSAVYLCASSLLGGLTGELFFGEGSRLTVL.